The 20 T cell receptor beta chains reported below all come from one sample, sequenced in a study of shared clonotypes between healthy human individuals. Produced via immunoSEQ multiplex PCR; TCRdb's table is partial and in-frame only. Counted here are 2.5 million or so clones, 85% to 95% occurring once; the ten biggest clones make up around 0.15%. The source material was naive CD4+ T cells sorted from blood. Subset specified: CD45RA+ positively selected. Source of these receptors: a man between 18 and 35 years old in good health.

In its sample, this clone was seen once. The J gene is TRBJ1-6, the V gene TRBV9, with D possibly matching TRBD1 (5 bases). Germline V lookup: CDR1 SGDLS, CDR2 YYNGEE. V lost 3 bases and J 7 bases, leaving 14 bases between the germline ends. The CDR3 is 15 residues long. This CDR3 is CASSALLDTNSPLHF. The CDR3 coding sequence is TGTGCCAGCAGCGCCCTCCTGGACACAAATTCACCCCTCCACTTT.

This clone appeared a single time. The chain recombines TRBV7-2 with TRBJ1-5; 7 bases align to TRBD1. The ends lost 5 bases at V and 3 bases at J; junction bases unmatched: 4. Germline assignment: CDR1 SGHTA and CDR2 FQGNSA. The CDR3 loop spans 14 amino acids. CDR3 sequence: CASSQDRNNQPQHF. CDR3 nucleotides: TGTGCCAGCAGCCAGGACAGGAACAATCAGCCCCAGCATTTT.

This clone is a singleton in its sample. The chain carries TRBV5-4 and TRBJ2-5; 8 positions agree with TRBD1. The ends lost 4 bases at V and 5 bases at J; junction bases unmatched: 7. The V gene's germline CDR1 is SGHNT and CDR2 YYREEE (reference sequence). The CDR3 is made up of 14 amino acids. CDR3 sequence: CASSTRDRTETQYF. CDR3 bases: TGTGCCAGCAGCACGAGGGACAGGACGGAGACCCAGTACTTC. Combining the CDR3 with reference TRBV5-4 and TRBJ2-5 gives the whole variable domain ETGVTQSPTHLIKTRGQQVTLRCSSQSGHNTVSWYQQALGQGPQFIFQYYREEENGRGNFPPRFSGLQFPNYSSELNVNALELDDSALYLCASSTRDRTETQYFGPGTRLLVL.

This rearrangement joins TRBV9 to TRBJ2-2, with 10 bases lining up with TRBD1. The CDR3 covers 15 residues. V lost 2 bases to trimming and J lost 4 bases; unmatched junction nucleotides: 2. The V gene's germline CDR1 is SGDLS and CDR2 YYNGEE. The CDR3 sequence is CASSVRTGGTGELFF. The CDR3 nucleotides are TGTGCCAGCAGCGTTAGGACAGGGGGCACCGGGGAGCTGTTTTTT.

The V and J genes are TRBV18 and TRBJ1-3; D is undetermined. The germline V gene encodes CDR1 KGHSH and CDR2 LQKENI. V lost 3 bases and J 1 base, leaving 13 bases between the germline ends. CDR3 length: 16 residues. The CDR3 sequence: CASSPTQAESGNTIYF. CDR3 nucleotides: TGTGCCAGCTCACCGACCCAGGCGGAGTCTGGAAACACCATATATTTT. The complete variable domain, with remaining parts taken from reference TRBV18 and TRBJ1-3, reads NAGVMQNPRHLVRRRGQEARLRCSPMKGHSHVYWYRQLPEEGLKFMVYLQKENIIDESGMPKERFSAEFPKEGPSILRIQQVVRGDSAAYFCASSPTQAESGNTIYFGEGSWLTVV.

V and J are TRBV27 and TRBJ2-5, with 7 bases identical to TRBD1. The J call may be faulty, since TRBJ2-7 better matches the DNA end. Germline CDR1 and CDR2: MNHEY and SMNVEV (reference sequence). There are 15 residues in the CDR3. Here the CDR3 reads CASSLNRGPTYEQYF. The CDR3 DNA reads TGTGCCAGCAGTTTAAACAGGGGACCCACCTACGAGCAGTACTTC.

The chain has TRBV19 and TRBJ2-7, with TRBD1 matching 9 bases. CDR3 length equals 15 residues. Losses at the gene ends were 4 bases for V and 3 bases for J; bases not matched to a gene: 7. The germline V gene encodes CDR1 LNHDA and CDR2 SQIVND (reference sequence). The CDR3 loop reads CASSRPGQGFYEQYF. CDR3 nucleotides: TGTGCCAGTAGTAGGCCGGGACAGGGATTCTACGAGCAGTACTTC.

The chain links TRBV10-3 to TRBJ2-7; D remains ambiguous. V shed 10 bases and J shed 2 bases, with 12 bases lying between them. This CDR3 spans 12 amino acids. CDR1 is ENHRY, CDR2 SYGVKD, per germline. The CDR3: CATQDVTYEQYF. The CDR3 region has the DNA TGTGCCACCCAGGACGTAACCTACGAGCAGTACTTC.

On this clone itself: Other DNA sequences in the sample encode the same CDR3. The chain carries TRBV11-2 and TRBJ2-3; D is unresolved. Trimming removed 5 bases at V and 0 bases at J, with 6 bases between. Germline-derived CDR1 and CDR2 are SGHAT and FQNNGV. The length of the CDR3 is 13 residues. CDR3 DNA: TGTGCCAGCAGCCCAACTAGCACAGATACGCAGTATTTT. As protein: CASSPTSTDTQYF.

The CDR3 sequence is CASSLRASGGPTYEQYF. The CDR3 nucleotides read TGTGCCAGCAGCTTAAGGGCTAGCGGGGGACCTACCTACGAGCAGTACTTC. The chain uses TRBV7-6 and TRBJ2-7, with 10 bases that match TRBD2. Per germline, CDR1 SGHVS and CDR2 FNYEAQ. The length of the CDR3 is 17 residues. J gave up 2 bases and V 2 bases, and 9 bases lay outside the gene matches.

Note on this clone: Other DNA sequences in the sample encode the same CDR3. This chain joins TRBV6-5 and TRBJ1-1; 7 bases map to TRBD1. Germline V gene data show CDR1 as MNHEY and CDR2 as SVGAGI. V lost 5 bases to trimming and J lost 8 bases; unmatched junction nucleotides: 2. This CDR3 comprises 11 residues. Written as DNA, the CDR3 is TGTGCCAGCAGTCGGGACAGAGAAGCTTTCTTT. Translated, it gives CASSRDREAFF.

This clone was found once. The chain combines TRBV30 with TRBJ1-6, with D possibly matching TRBD1 (6 bases). Between the trimmed V and J ends, which lost 4 bases and 1 base, there was a span of 8 bases. The CDR3 totals 14 residues. CDR1 is GTSNPN, CDR2 SVGIG, per germline (reference sequence). CDR3 protein: CAWTQGSYNSPLHF. The CDR3 region has the DNA TGTGCCTGGACACAGGGTTCCTATAATTCACCCCTCCACTTT.

The chain links TRBV27 to TRBJ2-3, with D unresolved. V was pared by 5 bases and J by 5 bases, with 14 bases between. There are 14 residues in the CDR3. Germline V gene sequence: CDR1 MNHEY, CDR2 SMNVEV (reference sequence). The CDR3 loop reads CASSRSTERDTQYF. CDR3 DNA: TGTGCCAGCAGTCGCTCGACTGAACGAGATACGCAGTATTTT.

The V call is TRBV28, the J call TRBJ2-1, with D perhaps assigned TRBD1 or TRBD2 (5 bases each). Trimming removed 8 bases from V and 11 bases from J, with 16 bases in between. CDR1 and CDR2 from the germline V gene are MDHEN and SYDVKM. CDR3 length: 12 amino acids. In DNA, the CDR3 is TGTGCCAGCCAGACTCGGACGGGACAGCAGTTCTTC. Translated: CASQTRTGQQFF. Supplemented by reference TRBV28 and TRBJ2-1, the full variable domain reads DVKVTQSSRYLVKRTGEKVFLECVQDMDHENMFWYRQDPGLGLRLIYFSYDVKMKEKGDIPEGYSVSREKKERFSLILESASTNQTSMYLCASQTRTGQQFFGPGTRLTVL.

The V call is TRBV5-1, the J call TRBJ2-2; tentative D call: TRBD2 (6 bases). Germline CDR1 and CDR2: SGHRS and YFSETQ. V lost 3 bases and J 1 base, leaving 13 bases between the germline ends. The CDR3 has 16 residues. CDR3 protein: CASSSDPAGNTGELFF. CDR3 DNA: TGCGCCAGCAGCTCTGATCCAGCGGGGAACACCGGGGAGCTGTTTTTT.

The chain links TRBV7-2 to TRBJ2-3; D unresolved. There are 12 residues in the CDR3. V shed 0 bases and J shed 7 bases, with 5 bases lying between them. Germline assignment: CDR1 SGHTA and CDR2 FQGNSA. CDR3 nucleotide sequence: TGTGCCAGCAGCTTAGCGAGCAATACGCAGTATTTT. Protein product: CASSLASNTQYF.

This chain links TRBV6-5 with TRBJ2-6, with no clear D. In germline, CDR1 is MNHEY, CDR2 SVGAGI. Deletions cut 4 bases from V and 0 bases from J, with 7 bases between. The CDR3 has 15 amino acids. DNA of the CDR3: TGTGCCAGCAGTTTTCAGATCTCTGGGGCCAACGTCCTGACTTTC. Its protein product is CASSFQISGANVLTF.

CDR3 protein: CASSATSYNEQFF. In DNA, the CDR3 is TGTGCCAGCAGTGCGACCTCCTACAATGAGCAGTTCTTC. The rearrangement joins TRBV2 to TRBJ2-1; no clear D gene. The germline V and J ends were trimmed by 4 bases and 0 bases, with 4 bases remaining between them. Germline V gene sequence: CDR1 SNHLY, CDR2 FYNNEI. The CDR3 consists of 13 residues.

The chain has TRBV6-6 and TRBJ1-2, with D unclear. This CDR3 region has 13 residues. Trimming cost V 5 bases and J 4 bases, with 11 bases left between them. The V gene's germline CDR1 is MNHNY and CDR2 SVGAGI (reference sequence). CDR3 bases: TGTGCCAGCAGTCCTGGGGTCACCTATGGCTACACCTTC. Residues: CASSPGVTYGYTF.

The chain recombines TRBV7-2 with TRBJ2-2, with 11 bases lining up with TRBD2. V lost 3 bases to trimming and J lost 2 bases; unmatched junction nucleotides: 5. From germline, CDR1 is SGHTA and CDR2 FQGNSA. The CDR3 totals 17 residues. CDR3 sequence: CASSLRLAGINTGELFF. The DNA for the CDR3 is TGTGCCAGCAGCTTGAGACTAGCGGGAATAAACACCGGGGAGCTGTTTTTT. Combining the CDR3 with reference TRBV7-2 and TRBJ2-2 gives the whole variable domain GAGVSQSPSNKVTEKGKDVELRCDPISGHTALYWYRQSLGQGLEFLIYFQGNSAPDKSGLPSDRFSAERTGGSVSTLTIQRTQQEDSAVYLCASSLRLAGINTGELFFGEGSRLTVL.